The rows below give T cell receptor beta chains drawn from one sample of a study of blood T cell repertoires in COVID-19. Sequenced by immunoSEQ multiplex PCR; TCRdb stores in-frame clones only, minus some. The data show 210,000 or so clones, with roughly 85% seen just once and 4.5% to 5.5% held by the top ten. Sequenced material: peripheral blood. These receptors originate from a man between 50 and 59 years old with COVID-19, enrolled during active disease. Each CDR3 is given with its conserved first and last residue.

J: TRBJ2-2
V: TRBV9
CDR3: CASSVDGGAYTGELFF

J: TRBJ2-3
V: TRBV7-6
CDR3: CASSLSGYTQYF

J: TRBJ2-1
V: TRBV10-3
CDR3: CAISESAGQLYNEQFF

J: TRBJ1-5
V: TRBV6-2/TRBV6-3
CDR3: CASSFQGAMNQPQHF

J: TRBJ2-7
V: TRBV9
CDR3: CASSVGGTLNYEQYF

J: TRBJ1-3
V: TRBV6-2/TRBV6-3
CDR3: CASSNRVRGPGNTIYF

J: TRBJ1-5
V: TRBV27
CDR3: CASSLVPGWPQHF

J: TRBJ2-1
V: TRBV5-4
CDR3: CASSPRLAGDHEQFF

J: TRBJ2-7
V: TRBV29-1
CDR3: CREGQRGDQMYEQYF

J: TRBJ1-4
V: TRBV30
CDR3: CAWSPGRATNEKLFF

J: TRBJ2-7
V: TRBV6-5
CDR3: CASSTRTGGSYEQYF

J: TRBJ2-1
V: TRBV20-1
CDR3: CSASRLAGSSYNEQFF

J: TRBJ1-5
V: TRBV6-5
CDR3: CASSYQGSNQPQHF

J: TRBJ2-7
V: TRBV7-9
CDR3: CASSFNIGTPEQYF

J: TRBJ2-3
V: TRBV6-5
CDR3: CASRGLDTQYF

J: TRBJ1-1
V: TRBV4-3
CDR3: CASSLGQRNTEAFF

J: TRBJ1-1
V: TRBV18
CDR3: CASSPNRDTEAFF

J: TRBJ2-6
V: TRBV5-4
CDR3: CASSPGQAIYGANVLTF

J: TRBJ1-3
V: TRBV28
CDR3: CASSPAGTGNTIYF

J: TRBJ2-1
V: TRBV6-2/TRBV6-3
CDR3: CASSYHRGINEQFF

J: TRBJ2-4
V: TRBV7-3
CDR3: CASSPRQGIQYF

J: TRBJ2-3
V: TRBV7-7
CDR3: CASSPGRGTDTQYF

J: TRBJ2-7
V: TRBV7-9
CDR3: CASAVGLVDNEQYF

J: TRBJ2-1
V: TRBV7-9
CDR3: CASSPSGADNEQFF

J: TRBJ1-4
V: TRBV3-1/TRBV3-2
CDR3: CASSQSSLRATNEKLFF

J: TRBJ2-2
V: TRBV6-5
CDR3: CASTVLHTGELFF

J: TRBJ1-5
V: TRBV30
CDR3: CAWSATGGNQPQHF

J: TRBJ1-1
V: TRBV11-2
CDR3: CASSWTGDTEAFF

J: TRBJ1-1
V: TRBV15
CDR3: CATAGTEAFF

J: TRBJ2-1
V: TRBV28
CDR3: CASSKQAEQFF

J: TRBJ1-3
V: TRBV7-2
CDR3: CASSSRRELSGNTIYF

J: TRBJ2-5
V: TRBV6-5
CDR3: CASRPGTGAQYF

J: TRBJ1-5
V: TRBV6-6
CDR3: CASSYESGLSNQPQHF

J: TRBJ1-4
V: TRBV19
CDR3: CASRPRDSLNEKLFF

J: TRBJ2-7
V: TRBV19
CDR3: CATGQSYEQYF

J: TRBJ1-4
V: TRBV5-1
CDR3: CASREGRGVIREKLFF

J: TRBJ2-1
V: TRBV10-3
CDR3: CAISDGYEQFF

J: TRBJ2-7
V: TRBV7-2
CDR3: CASSLAGSAGGLYEQYF

J: TRBJ2-7
V: TRBV7-8
CDR3: CASTPGQATSYEQYF

J: TRBJ1-4
V: TRBV6-5
CDR3: CASSYSVGDRGEKLFF

J: TRBJ2-3
V: TRBV5-4
CDR3: CASSLSGGGRADTQYF

J: TRBJ2-1
V: TRBV30
CDR3: CAWSVARAREQFF

J: TRBJ1-2
V: TRBV6-2/TRBV6-3
CDR3: CASSRGTGSYGYTF

J: TRBJ1-1
V: TRBV2
CDR3: CASTNMGGTPTAFF

J: TRBJ2-7
V: TRBV5-1
CDR3: CASSLDLRGAGYEQYF

J: TRBJ2-2
V: TRBV19
CDR3: CASSIGKTGVGELFF

J: TRBJ1-2
V: TRBV18
CDR3: CASSPPTRLVDTF

J: TRBJ2-3
V: TRBV7-9
CDR3: CASLASGADTQYF

J: TRBJ1-6
V: TRBV6-6
CDR3: CASSTRGAPYNSPLHF